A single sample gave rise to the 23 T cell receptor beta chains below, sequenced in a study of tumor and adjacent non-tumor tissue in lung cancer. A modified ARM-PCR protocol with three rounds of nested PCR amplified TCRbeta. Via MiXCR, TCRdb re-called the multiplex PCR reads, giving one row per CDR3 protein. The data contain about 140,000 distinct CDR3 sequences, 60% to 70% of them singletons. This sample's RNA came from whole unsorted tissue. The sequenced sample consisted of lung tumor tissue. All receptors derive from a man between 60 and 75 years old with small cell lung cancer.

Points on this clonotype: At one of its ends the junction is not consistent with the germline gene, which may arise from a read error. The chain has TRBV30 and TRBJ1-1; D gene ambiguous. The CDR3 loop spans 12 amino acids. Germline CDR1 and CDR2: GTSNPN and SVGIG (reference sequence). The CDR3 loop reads CAWTGGNTVAFF. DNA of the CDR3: TGTGCCTGGACGGGCGGCAACACTGTAGCTTTCTTT.

CDR3 DNA: TGTGCCAGCAGTTCACAGGGTCCCTATCAGCCCCAGCATTTT. Translation gives CASSSQGPYQPQHF. The chain has TRBV12-3 or TRBV12-4 and TRBJ1-5, with D possibly TRBD1 on 6 matching bases. The CDR3 has 14 amino acids. V was cut by 4 bases and J by 5 bases, with 12 bases left in between.

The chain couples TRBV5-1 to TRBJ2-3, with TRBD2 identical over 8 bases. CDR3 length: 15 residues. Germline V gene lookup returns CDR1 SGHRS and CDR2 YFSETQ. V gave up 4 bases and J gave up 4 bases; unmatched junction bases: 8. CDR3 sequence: CASSRSGSSADTQYF. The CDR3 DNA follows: TGCGCCAGCAGCAGAAGCGGGAGTTCCGCAGATACGCAGTATTTT.

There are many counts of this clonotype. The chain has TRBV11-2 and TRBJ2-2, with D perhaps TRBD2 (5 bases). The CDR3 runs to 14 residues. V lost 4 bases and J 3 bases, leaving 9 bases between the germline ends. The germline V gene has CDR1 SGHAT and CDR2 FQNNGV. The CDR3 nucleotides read TGTGCCAGCAGCTACCTCGGGGACACCGGGGAGCTGTTTTTT. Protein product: CASSYLGDTGELFF.

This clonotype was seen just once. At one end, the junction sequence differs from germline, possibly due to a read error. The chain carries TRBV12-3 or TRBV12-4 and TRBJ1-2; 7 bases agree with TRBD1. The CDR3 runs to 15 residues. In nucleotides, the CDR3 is TGTGCCAGCACTTCGCACAAGGGGGCAAACTATGACTACACCTTC. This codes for CASTSHKGANYDYTF.

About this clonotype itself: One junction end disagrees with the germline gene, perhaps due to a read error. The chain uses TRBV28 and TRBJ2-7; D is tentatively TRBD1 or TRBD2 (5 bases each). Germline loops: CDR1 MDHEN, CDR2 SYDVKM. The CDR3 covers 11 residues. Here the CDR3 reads CASGGSGTPHF. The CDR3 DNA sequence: TGTGCCAGCGGAGGCTCCGGGACCCCGCACTTC.

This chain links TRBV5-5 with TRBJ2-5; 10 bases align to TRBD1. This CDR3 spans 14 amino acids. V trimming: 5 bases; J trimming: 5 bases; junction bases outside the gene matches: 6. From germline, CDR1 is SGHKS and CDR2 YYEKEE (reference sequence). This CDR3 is CASRATGGGETQYF. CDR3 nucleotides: TGTGCCAGCAGAGCGACAGGGGGCGGGGAGACCCAGTACTTC.

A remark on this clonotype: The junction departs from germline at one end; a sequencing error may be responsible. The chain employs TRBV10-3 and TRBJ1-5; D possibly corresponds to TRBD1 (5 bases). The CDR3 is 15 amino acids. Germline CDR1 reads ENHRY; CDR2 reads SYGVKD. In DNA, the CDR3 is TGTGCCATCAGCGAGGGGCATAATAGCAATCAGCCCCAGGATTTT. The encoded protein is CAISEGHNSNQPQDF.

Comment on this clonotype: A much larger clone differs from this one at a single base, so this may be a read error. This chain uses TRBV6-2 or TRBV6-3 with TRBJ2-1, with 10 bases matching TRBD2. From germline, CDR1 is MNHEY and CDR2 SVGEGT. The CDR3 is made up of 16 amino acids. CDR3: CGSSYPLAGADNEQFF. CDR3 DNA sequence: TGTGGCAGCAGTTACCCGCTAGCGGGAGCTGACAATGAGCAGTTCTTC.

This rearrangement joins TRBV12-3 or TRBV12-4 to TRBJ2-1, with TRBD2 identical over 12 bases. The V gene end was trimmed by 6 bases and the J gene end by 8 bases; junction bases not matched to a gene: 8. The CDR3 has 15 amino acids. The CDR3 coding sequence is TGTGCCAGCAGCTCTCCGGGACTAGCGGGCTATGAGCAGTTCTTC. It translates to CASSSPGLAGYEQFF.

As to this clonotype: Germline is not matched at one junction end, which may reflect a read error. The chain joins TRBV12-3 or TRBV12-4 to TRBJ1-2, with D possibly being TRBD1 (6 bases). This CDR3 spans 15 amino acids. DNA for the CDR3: TGTGTCAGCAGTCCCATGACAGGTGGCCACTATGGCTACACCTTC. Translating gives CVSSPMTGGHYGYTF.

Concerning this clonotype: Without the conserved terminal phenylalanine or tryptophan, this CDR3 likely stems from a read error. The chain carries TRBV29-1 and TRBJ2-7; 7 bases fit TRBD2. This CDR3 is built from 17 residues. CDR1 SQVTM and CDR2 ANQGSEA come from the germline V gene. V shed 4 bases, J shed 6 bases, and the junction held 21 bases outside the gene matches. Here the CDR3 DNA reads TGCAGCGTTGTATGGCTAGTGGGAGGGCCAAATCCGGGCGAGCAGTACTTA. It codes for CSVVWLVGGPNPGEQYL.

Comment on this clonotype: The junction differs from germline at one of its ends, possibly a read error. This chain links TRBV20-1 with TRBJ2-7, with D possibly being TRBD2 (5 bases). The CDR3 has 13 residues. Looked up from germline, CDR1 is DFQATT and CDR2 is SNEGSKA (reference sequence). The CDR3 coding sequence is TGCAATGCTAGGGAGCCTTCAGGTTATAAGCAGTACTTC. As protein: CNAREPSGYKQYF.

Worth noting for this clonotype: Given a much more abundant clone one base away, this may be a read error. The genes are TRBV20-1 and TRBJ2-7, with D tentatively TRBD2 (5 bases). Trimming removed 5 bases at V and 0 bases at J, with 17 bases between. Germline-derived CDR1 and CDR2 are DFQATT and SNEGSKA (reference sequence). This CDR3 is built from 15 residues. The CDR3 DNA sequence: TGCAGTGCTGCTGCCGAGACTATAAACTCCTACGAGCAGTACTTC. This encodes CSAAAETINSYEQYF.

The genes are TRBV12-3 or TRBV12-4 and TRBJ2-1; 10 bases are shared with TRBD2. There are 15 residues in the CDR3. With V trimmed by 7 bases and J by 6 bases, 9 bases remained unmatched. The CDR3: CASTLSGGALNEQFF. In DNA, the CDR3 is TGTGCCAGCACCTTAAGCGGGGGGGCCCTCAATGAGCAGTTCTTC.

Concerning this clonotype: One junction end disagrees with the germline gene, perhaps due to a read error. CDR3: CASSEWRDRDSEPFF. The DNA of the CDR3 is TGTGCCAGCAGTGAGTGGCGGGACAGGGACAGTGAACCTTTCTTT. The genes are TRBV6-1 and TRBJ1-1; 9 nucleotides line up with TRBD1. The CDR3 extends over 15 amino acids. CDR1 is MNHNS, CDR2 SASEGT, per germline.

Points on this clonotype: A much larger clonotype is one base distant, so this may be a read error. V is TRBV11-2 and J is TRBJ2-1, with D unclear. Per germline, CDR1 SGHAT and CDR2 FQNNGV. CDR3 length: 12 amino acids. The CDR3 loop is CVSLDPNNEQFF. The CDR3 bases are TGTGTCAGCTTAGACCCAAACAATGAGCAGTTCTTC. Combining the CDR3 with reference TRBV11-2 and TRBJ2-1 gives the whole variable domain EAGVAQSPRYKIIEKRQSVAFWCNPISGHATLYWYQQILGQGPKLLIQFQNNGVVDDSQLPKDRFSAERLKGVDSTLKIQPAKLEDSAVYLCVSLDPNNEQFFGPGTRLTVL.

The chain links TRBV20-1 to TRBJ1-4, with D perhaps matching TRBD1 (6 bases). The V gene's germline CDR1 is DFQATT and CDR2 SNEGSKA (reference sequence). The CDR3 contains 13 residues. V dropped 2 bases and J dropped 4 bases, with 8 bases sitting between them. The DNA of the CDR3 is TGCAGTGCTAGATACAGGGTTAATGAAAAACTGTTTTTT. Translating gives CSARYRVNEKLFF.

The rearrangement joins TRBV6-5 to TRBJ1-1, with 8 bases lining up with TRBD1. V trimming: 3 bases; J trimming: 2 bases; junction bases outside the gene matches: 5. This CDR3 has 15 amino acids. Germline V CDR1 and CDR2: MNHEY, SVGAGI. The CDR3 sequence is CASSYTGGFNTEAFF. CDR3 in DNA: TGTGCCAGCAGTTATACAGGGGGGTTTAACACTGAAGCTTTCTTT.

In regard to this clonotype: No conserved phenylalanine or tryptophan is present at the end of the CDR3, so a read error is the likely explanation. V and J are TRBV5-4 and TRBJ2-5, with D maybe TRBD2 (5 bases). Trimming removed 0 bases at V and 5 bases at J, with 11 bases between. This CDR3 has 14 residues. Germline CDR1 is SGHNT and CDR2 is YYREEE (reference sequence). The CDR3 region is CASSLDTSWETQYL. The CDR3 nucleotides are TGTGCCAGCAGCTTGGATACTAGTTGGGAGACCCAGTACCTC.

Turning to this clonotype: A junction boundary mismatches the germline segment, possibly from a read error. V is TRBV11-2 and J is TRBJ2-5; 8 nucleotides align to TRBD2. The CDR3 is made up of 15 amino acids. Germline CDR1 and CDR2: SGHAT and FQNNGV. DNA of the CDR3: TGTGTCAGCAGGGGACTAGTGGGAGGCGTGGATACCCAGTACTTC. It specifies CVSRGLVGGVDTQYF.

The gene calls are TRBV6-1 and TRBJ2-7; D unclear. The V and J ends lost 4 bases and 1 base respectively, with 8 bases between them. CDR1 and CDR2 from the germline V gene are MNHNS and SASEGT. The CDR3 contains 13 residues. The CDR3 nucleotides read TGTGCCAGCAGTGCGTACGGGTCCTACGAGCAGTACGTC. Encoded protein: CASSAYGSYEQYV.

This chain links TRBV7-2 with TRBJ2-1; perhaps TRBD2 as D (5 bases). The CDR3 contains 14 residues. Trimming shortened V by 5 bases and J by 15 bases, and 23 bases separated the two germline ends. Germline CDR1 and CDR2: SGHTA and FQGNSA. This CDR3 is CASSKTGWAGEAFF. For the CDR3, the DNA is TGTGCCAGCAGCAAAACGGGTTGGGCGGGCGAGGCGTTCTTC.